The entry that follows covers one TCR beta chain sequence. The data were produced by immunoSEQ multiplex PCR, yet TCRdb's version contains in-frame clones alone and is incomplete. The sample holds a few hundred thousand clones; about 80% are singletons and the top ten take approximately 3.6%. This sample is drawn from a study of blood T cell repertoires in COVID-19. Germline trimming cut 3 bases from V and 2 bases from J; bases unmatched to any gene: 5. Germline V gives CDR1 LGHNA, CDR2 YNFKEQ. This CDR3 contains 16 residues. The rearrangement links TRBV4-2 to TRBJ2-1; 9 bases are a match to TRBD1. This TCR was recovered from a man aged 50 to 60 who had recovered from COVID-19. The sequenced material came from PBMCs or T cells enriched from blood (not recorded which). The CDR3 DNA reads TGTGCCAGCAGCCATACCGGGACAGGGACCTACAATGAGCAGTTCTTC. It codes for CASSHTGTGTYNEQFF.